The next 26 T cell receptor beta chains were all read from a single sample in a study of blood T cell repertoires in COVID-19. Generated by immunoSEQ multiplex PCR, the TCRdb table keeps only in-frame clones and is missing some. Of almost 200,000 clones listed, roughly 80% are singletons. The sequenced sample was peripheral blood. Receptor source: a man in his sixties with COVID-19, enrolled during active disease.

This chain joins TRBV7-9 and TRBJ1-4; 10 nucleotides align to TRBD1. Unmatched junction bases numbered 3, after V lost 5 bases and J lost 3 bases. This CDR3 spans 15 amino acids. The germline CDR1 and CDR2 sequences are SEHNR and FQNEAQ (reference sequence). CDR3 nucleotides: TGTGCCAGCAGCCGACAGGGGGCGGCTAATGAAAAACTGTTTTTT. Residues: CASSRQGAANEKLFF.

The chain employs TRBV6-2 or TRBV6-3 and TRBJ1-2, with D perhaps TRBD1 (6 bases). The ends were cut back, 0 bases at V and 2 bases at J, with 13 bases in the middle. This CDR3 spans 16 amino acids. Per the germline V gene, CDR1 is MNHEY and CDR2 is SVGEGT. CDR3 residues: CASSYSETGVNYGYTF. DNA of the CDR3: TGTGCCAGCAGTTACTCTGAGACAGGAGTGAACTATGGCTACACCTTC.

J is TRBJ1-1 and V is TRBV9, with D unresolved. The ends were cut back, 4 bases at V and 0 bases at J, with 10 bases in the middle. The CDR3 has 14 residues. The germline gives CDR1 SGDLS, CDR2 YYNGEE. CDR3 in DNA: TGTGCCAGCAGCAGTCTACCCTTGAACACTGAAGCTTTCTTT. It codes for CASSSLPLNTEAFF.

The CDR3: CVRNTRTGKGAGEAFF. For the CDR3, the DNA is TGTGTCAGAAACACCAGAACGGGAAAGGGTGCGGGTGAAGCTTTCTTT. V usage is TRBV7-5 and J usage is TRBJ1-1. TRBV7-5 is a pseudogene. This CDR3 comprises 16 residues.

This chain links TRBV28 with TRBJ1-2; unclear D gene. Trimming shortened V by 2 bases and J by 2 bases, and 15 bases separated the two germline ends. Germline CDR1 reads MDHEN; CDR2 reads SYDVKM. The CDR3 has 16 amino acids. This chain's CDR3 is CASSLALSNFNYGYTF. DNA for the CDR3: TGTGCCAGCAGTTTAGCCCTCTCCAACTTCAACTATGGCTACACCTTC.

This chain's CDR3 is CASSYLQGEGGYTF. The CDR3 nucleotides read TGTGCCAGCAGTTACCTACAGGGAGAGGGAGGCTACACCTTC. The chain carries TRBV6-6 and TRBJ1-2, with D possibly TRBD1 on 6 matching bases. Trimming removed 2 bases from V and 8 bases from J, with 15 bases in between. Germline V gives CDR1 MNHNY, CDR2 SVGAGI (reference sequence). This CDR3 region has 14 residues.

The chain couples TRBV10-3 to TRBJ1-2, with D unclear. The CDR3 loop spans 14 amino acids. The V end lost 2 bases, the J end lost 0 bases, and 7 bases lay between the germline ends. From germline, CDR1 is ENHRY and CDR2 SYGVKD. The CDR3 protein is CAISERLANYGYTF. Here the CDR3 DNA reads TGTGCCATCAGTGAGAGATTAGCTAACTATGGCTACACCTTC.

The rearrangement joins TRBV19 to TRBJ2-1; TRBD1 agrees at 9 bases. The trim removed 5 bases at V and 9 bases at J, leaving 11 bases unmatched. The CDR3 is 15 residues long. Germline loops: CDR1 LNHDA, CDR2 SQIVND (reference sequence). For the CDR3, the DNA is TGTGCCAGTAGTCTCCGGGACAGGGTTATTCCTGAGCAGTTCTTC. This codes for CASSLRDRVIPEQFF.

This chain uses TRBV18 with TRBJ2-7, with 10 nucleotides matching TRBD2. With 3 bases clipped from V and 0 bases from J, the junction kept 2 bases outside the gene matches. CDR1 and CDR2 from the germline V gene are KGHSH and LQKENI. The CDR3 length is 15 residues. DNA for the CDR3: TGTGCCAGCTCACCGTCTAGCGGGGGCTCCTACGAGCAGTACTTC. This gives the protein CASSPSSGGSYEQYF.

V and J are TRBV25-1 and TRBJ1-1; maybe TRBD1 (6 bases). Trimming took 5 bases from V and 3 from J, leaving 16 bases between them. The germline gives CDR1 MGHDK, CDR2 SYGVNS. The CDR3 is 15 residues long. The CDR3 DNA reads as TGTGCCAGCAGTACCCCCGGCACAGGGTACACTGAAGCTTTCTTT. Translating gives CASSTPGTGYTEAFF. Full variable domain (outside the CDR3, taken from reference TRBV25-1 and TRBJ1-1): EADIYQTPRYLVIGTGKKITLECSQTMGHDKMYWYQQDPGMELHLIHYSYGVNSTEKGDLSSESTVSRIRTEHFPLTLESARPSHTSQYLCASSTPGTGYTEAFFGQGTRLTVV.

This clone was picked up a small number of times. This chain links TRBV3-1 (or the pseudogene TRBV3-2) with TRBJ1-1; D call uncertain. Trimming cost V 2 bases and J 4 bases, with 5 bases left between them. The CDR3 sequence is 12 residues long. Germline V gene sequence: CDR1 LGHDT, CDR2 YNNKEL (reference sequence). The CDR3 spells CASSQSVTEAFF. As DNA, the CDR3 is TGTGCCAGCAGCCAAAGCGTCACTGAAGCTTTCTTT.

This clone was picked up one time. The chain carries TRBV29-1 and TRBJ1-1; no reliable D call. Germline V gives CDR1 SQVTM, CDR2 ANQGSEA. Between the trimmed V and J ends, which lost 4 bases and 6 bases, there was a span of 12 bases. The CDR3 runs 12 residues. The CDR3 loop is CSVGVGRAEAFF. In DNA form, the CDR3 reads TGCAGCGTTGGAGTGGGGAGGGCTGAAGCTTTCTTT.

The V and J genes are TRBV28 and TRBJ2-7, with D possibly matching TRBD1 (6 bases). There are 20 residues in the CDR3. Germline values: CDR1 MDHEN, CDR2 SYDVKM. V was trimmed by 2 bases and J by 3 bases, leaving 29 bases between them. The CDR3 bases are TGTGCCAGCAGTTTAAGGGGGAGTAAAGGGTTTACGGGATCGGGCTACGAGCAGTACTTC. It encodes CASSLRGSKGFTGSGYEQYF.

The genes are TRBV10-2 and TRBJ1-6, with 10 bases aligning to TRBD1. CDR1 WSHSY and CDR2 SAAADI come from the germline V gene. V gave up 6 bases and J gave up 10 bases; unmatched junction bases: 6. The CDR3 runs 14 residues. CDR3 sequence: CASRGGTGVSPLHF. DNA of the CDR3: TGCGCCAGCAGGGGGGGGACAGGGGTGTCACCCCTCCACTTT.

The genes are TRBV28 and TRBJ1-1; D may be TRBD1 (5 bases). Germline V gene data show CDR1 as MDHEN and CDR2 as SYDVKM. V was trimmed by 8 bases and J by 4 bases, leaving 14 bases between them. The CDR3 is made up of 13 amino acids. CDR3 sequence (DNA): TGTGCCAGCGGGGGAGGGAGGTTCACTGAAGCTTTCTTT. Its translation: CASGGGRFTEAFF.

V is TRBV30 and J is TRBJ1-2; D is possibly TRBD1 (6 bases). Looked up from germline, CDR1 is GTSNPN and CDR2 is SVGIG (reference sequence). Trimming removed 0 bases from V and 4 bases from J, with 12 bases in between. This CDR3 region has 14 residues. The CDR3: CAWSVKTGPYGYTF. CDR3 DNA: TGTGCCTGGAGTGTAAAAACAGGGCCCTATGGCTACACCTTC. Together with reference TRBV30 and TRBJ1-2, the CDR3 gives the full variable domain: SQTIHQWPATLVQPVGSPLSLECTVEGTSNPNLYWYRQAAGRGLQLLFYSVGIGQISSEVPQNLSASRPQDRQFILSSKKLLLSDSGFYLCAWSVKTGPYGYTFGSGTRLTVV.

The chain uses TRBV5-1 and TRBJ1-2; D is undetermined. Per the germline V gene, CDR1 is SGHRS and CDR2 is YFSETQ. V dropped 2 bases and J dropped 2 bases, with 10 bases sitting between them. The CDR3 is 14 residues long. The CDR3 sequence: CASSFDTPNYGYTF. The CDR3 DNA reads TGCGCCAGCAGCTTTGACACCCCCAACTATGGCTACACCTTC.

The rearrangement joins TRBV6-5 to TRBJ1-2; 10 positions agree with TRBD1. Unmatched junction bases numbered 8, after V lost 6 bases and J lost 7 bases. The CDR3 loop spans 14 amino acids. The V gene's germline CDR1 is MNHEY and CDR2 SVGAGI. The CDR3 spells CASSDNWTGGGYTF. The DNA for the CDR3 is TGTGCCAGCAGCGACAATTGGACAGGGGGTGGCTACACCTTC.

The rearrangement links TRBV7-2 to TRBJ1-6, with D unresolved. The V gene lost 5 bases and the J gene lost 7 bases, with 18 bases spanning the gap. Germline V gene sequence: CDR1 SGHTA, CDR2 FQGNSA. The CDR3 sequence is 16 residues long. For the CDR3, the DNA is TGTGCCAGCAGCCCTCGCCGAGGTGGGTCGAATTCACCCCTCCACTTT. Translated: CASSPRRGGSNSPLHF.

The chain employs TRBV2 and TRBJ2-7; 7 positions agree with TRBD1. The junction had 8 bases not matched to a gene; V was cut back by 3 bases and J by 6 bases. Germline loops: CDR1 SNHLY, CDR2 FYNNEI. The CDR3 spans 14 residues. The CDR3 sequence: CASSEVEQGIEQYF. The CDR3 DNA follows: TGTGCCAGCAGTGAGGTCGAACAGGGGATCGAGCAGTACTTC. The entire variable domain, with the rest obtained from reference TRBV2 and TRBJ2-7, is as follows: EPEVTQTPSHQVTQMGQEVILRCVPISNHLYFYWYRQILGQKVEFLVSFYNNEISEKSEIFDDQFSVERPDGSNFTLKIRSTKLEDSAMYFCASSEVEQGIEQYFGPGTRLTVT.

This clone has a handful of counts. The chain recombines TRBV30 with TRBJ1-1; D gene unclear. Per the germline V gene, CDR1 is GTSNPN and CDR2 is SVGIG (reference sequence). Between the trimmed V and J ends, which lost 3 bases and 0 bases, there was a span of 20 bases. The CDR3 spans 17 residues. CDR3: CAWRLRLGPVVNTEAFF. CDR3 bases: TGTGCCTGGAGACTTAGACTAGGTCCAGTTGTGAACACTGAAGCTTTCTTT. The entire variable domain, with the rest obtained from reference TRBV30 and TRBJ1-1, is as follows: SQTIHQWPATLVQPVGSPLSLECTVEGTSNPNLYWYRQAAGRGLQLLFYSVGIGQISSEVPQNLSASRPQDRQFILSSKKLLLSDSGFYLCAWRLRLGPVVNTEAFFGQGTRLTVV.

About this clone: Other DNA sequences from this sample encode an identical CDR3 as well. The J gene is TRBJ1-6, the V gene TRBV30, with 9 bases fitting TRBD1. J was trimmed by 9 bases and V by 5 bases; bases with no gene match: 5. Germline-derived CDR1 and CDR2 are GTSNPN and SVGIG (reference sequence). The CDR3 extends over 13 amino acids. The CDR3 reads CAWRGQGGSPLHF. For the CDR3, the DNA is TGTGCCTGGCGGGGACAGGGAGGTTCACCCCTCCACTTT. Full variable domain (remainder filled in from reference TRBV30 and TRBJ1-6): SQTIHQWPATLVQPVGSPLSLECTVEGTSNPNLYWYRQAAGRGLQLLFYSVGIGQISSEVPQNLSASRPQDRQFILSSKKLLLSDSGFYLCAWRGQGGSPLHFGNGTRLTVT.

V and J are TRBV5-4 and TRBJ1-2; 8 bases match TRBD1. The CDR3 runs to 17 residues. Unmatched junction bases numbered 14, after V lost 7 bases and J lost 0 bases. Germline V gene data show CDR1 as SGHNT and CDR2 as YYREEE (reference sequence). For the CDR3, the DNA is TGTGCCAGCGGTAAAACCGGGACAGGTACCTCTAACTATGGCTACACCTTC. Translating gives CASGKTGTGTSNYGYTF.

The chain carries TRBV19 and TRBJ1-1; D gene unclear. The CDR3 runs to 13 residues. The V gene lost 7 bases and the J gene lost 2 bases, with 11 bases spanning the gap. The germline V gene has CDR1 LNHDA and CDR2 SQIVND (reference sequence). The CDR3 sequence is CASTLRGNTEAFF. CDR3 DNA: TGTGCCAGTACCCTCCGGGGAAACACTGAAGCTTTCTTT.

This chain joins TRBV30 and TRBJ1-2; tentatively, D is TRBD1 (6 bases). This CDR3 region has 13 residues. Germline loops: CDR1 GTSNPN, CDR2 SVGIG (reference sequence). Trimming pared 3 bases from V and 7 bases from J, leaving 15 bases between. As DNA, the CDR3 is TGTGCCTGGAGACCCCAGGGGACGGTTGGCTACACCTTC. Residues: CAWRPQGTVGYTF.

This chain joins TRBV6-6 and TRBJ2-3, with a tentative D call TRBD2 (5 bases). The V end was cut by 2 bases, the J end by 4 bases, with 10 bases between. The V gene's germline CDR1 is MNHNY and CDR2 SVGAGI (reference sequence). The CDR3 is 14 amino acids. This CDR3 is CASSYGLQADTQYF. The CDR3 DNA follows: TGTGCCAGCAGTTACGGACTTCAGGCAGATACGCAGTATTTT.